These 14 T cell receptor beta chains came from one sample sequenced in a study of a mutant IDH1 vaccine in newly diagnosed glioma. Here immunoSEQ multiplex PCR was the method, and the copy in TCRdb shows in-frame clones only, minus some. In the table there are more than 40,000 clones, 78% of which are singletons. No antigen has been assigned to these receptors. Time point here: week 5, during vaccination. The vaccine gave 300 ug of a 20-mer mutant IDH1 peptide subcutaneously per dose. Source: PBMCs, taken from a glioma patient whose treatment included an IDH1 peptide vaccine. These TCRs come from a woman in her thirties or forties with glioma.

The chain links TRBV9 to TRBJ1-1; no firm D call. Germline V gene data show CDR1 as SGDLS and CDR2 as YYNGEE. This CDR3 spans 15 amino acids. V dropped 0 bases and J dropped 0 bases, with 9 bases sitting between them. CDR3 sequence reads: CASSVDPIMNTEAFF. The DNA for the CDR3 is TGTGCCAGCAGCGTAGACCCGATCATGAACACTGAAGCTTTCTTT. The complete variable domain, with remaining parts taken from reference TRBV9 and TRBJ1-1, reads DSGVTQTPKHLITATGQRVTLRCSPRSGDLSVYWYQQSLDQGLQFLIQYYNGEERAKGNILERFSAQQFPDLHSELNLSSLELGDSALYFCASSVDPIMNTEAFFGQGTRLTVV.

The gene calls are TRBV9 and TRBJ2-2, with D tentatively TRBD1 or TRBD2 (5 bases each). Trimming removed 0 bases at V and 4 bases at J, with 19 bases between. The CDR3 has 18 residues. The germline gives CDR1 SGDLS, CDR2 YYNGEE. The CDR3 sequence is CASSVDQGWIRGTGELFF. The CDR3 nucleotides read TGTGCCAGCAGCGTAGATCAGGGTTGGATCCGGGGCACCGGGGAGCTGTTTTTT. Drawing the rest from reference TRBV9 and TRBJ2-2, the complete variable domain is DSGVTQTPKHLITATGQRVTLRCSPRSGDLSVYWYQQSLDQGLQFLIQYYNGEERAKGNILERFSAQQFPDLHSELNLSSLELGDSALYFCASSVDQGWIRGTGELFFGEGSRLTVL.

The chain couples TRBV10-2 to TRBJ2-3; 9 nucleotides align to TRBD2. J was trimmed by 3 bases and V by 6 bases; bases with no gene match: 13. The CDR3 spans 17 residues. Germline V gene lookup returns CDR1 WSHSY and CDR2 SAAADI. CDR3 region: CASRQERGALGTDTQYF. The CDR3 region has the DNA TGCGCCAGCAGACAAGAGCGGGGGGCCTTGGGAACAGATACGCAGTATTTT.

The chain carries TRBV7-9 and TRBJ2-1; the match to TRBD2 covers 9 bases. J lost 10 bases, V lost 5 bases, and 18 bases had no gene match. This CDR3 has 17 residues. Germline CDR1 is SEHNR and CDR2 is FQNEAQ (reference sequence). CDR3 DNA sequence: TGTGCCAGCAGCCCGGGGGGAGCGGGGGGCATGATGGGCGAGCAGTTCTTC. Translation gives CASSPGGAGGMMGEQFF.

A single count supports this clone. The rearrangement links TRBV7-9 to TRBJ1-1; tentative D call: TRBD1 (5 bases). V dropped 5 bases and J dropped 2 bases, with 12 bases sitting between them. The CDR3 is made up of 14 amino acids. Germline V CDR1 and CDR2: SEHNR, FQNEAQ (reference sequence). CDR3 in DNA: TGTGCCAGCAGCCCGGCCGGGGGAAACACTGAAGCTTTCTTT. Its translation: CASSPAGGNTEAFF.

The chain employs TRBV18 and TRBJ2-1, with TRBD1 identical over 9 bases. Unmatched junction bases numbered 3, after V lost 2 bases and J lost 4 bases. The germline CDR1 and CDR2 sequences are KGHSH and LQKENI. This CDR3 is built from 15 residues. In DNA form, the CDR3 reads TGTGCCAGCTCACCAGGGACAGGGTCATACAATGAGCAGTTCTTC. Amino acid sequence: CASSPGTGSYNEQFF.

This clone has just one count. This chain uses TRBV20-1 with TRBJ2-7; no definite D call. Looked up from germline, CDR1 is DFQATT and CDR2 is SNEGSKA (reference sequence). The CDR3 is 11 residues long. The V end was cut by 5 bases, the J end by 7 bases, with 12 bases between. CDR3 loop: CSAPLTAEQYF. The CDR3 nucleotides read TGCAGTGCTCCCCTGACGGCGGAGCAGTACTTC.

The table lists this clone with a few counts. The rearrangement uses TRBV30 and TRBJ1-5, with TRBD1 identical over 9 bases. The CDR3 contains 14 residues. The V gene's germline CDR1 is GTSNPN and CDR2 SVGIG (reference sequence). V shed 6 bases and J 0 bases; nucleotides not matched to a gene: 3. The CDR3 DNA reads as TGTGCCTGCGACAGGGGGTATAGCAATCAGCCCCAGCATTTT. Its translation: CACDRGYSNQPQHF.

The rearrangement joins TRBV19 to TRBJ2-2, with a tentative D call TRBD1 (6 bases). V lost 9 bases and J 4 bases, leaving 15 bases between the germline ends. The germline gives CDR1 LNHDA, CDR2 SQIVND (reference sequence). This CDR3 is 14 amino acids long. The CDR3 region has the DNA TGTGCCAGCCAAACAGGGAAGGGCACCGGGGAGCTGTTTTTT. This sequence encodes CASQTGKGTGELFF.

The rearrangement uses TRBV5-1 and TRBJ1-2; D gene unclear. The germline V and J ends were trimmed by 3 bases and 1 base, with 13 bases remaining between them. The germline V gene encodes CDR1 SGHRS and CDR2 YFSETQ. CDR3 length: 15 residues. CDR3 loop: CASSSTAGGNYGYTF. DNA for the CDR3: TGCGCCAGCAGCTCAACCGCCGGCGGTAACTATGGCTACACCTTC.

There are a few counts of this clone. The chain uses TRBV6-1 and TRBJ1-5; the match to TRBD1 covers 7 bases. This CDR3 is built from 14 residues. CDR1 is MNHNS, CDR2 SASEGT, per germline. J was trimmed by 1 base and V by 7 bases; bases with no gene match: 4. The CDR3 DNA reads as TGTGCCAGCAACCCGACAGGGAGCAATCAGCCCCAGCATTTT. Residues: CASNPTGSNQPQHF.

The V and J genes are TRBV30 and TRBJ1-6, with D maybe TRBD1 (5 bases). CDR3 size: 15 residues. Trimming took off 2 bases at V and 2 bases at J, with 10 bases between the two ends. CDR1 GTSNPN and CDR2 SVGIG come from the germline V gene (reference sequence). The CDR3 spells CAWSSAGPYNSPLHF. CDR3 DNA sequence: TGTGCCTGGAGTTCCGCAGGGCCCTATAATTCACCCCTCCACTTT.

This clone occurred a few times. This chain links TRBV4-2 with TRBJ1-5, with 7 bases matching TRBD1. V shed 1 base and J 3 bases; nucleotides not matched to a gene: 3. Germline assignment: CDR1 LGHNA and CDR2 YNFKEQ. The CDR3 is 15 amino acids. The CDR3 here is CASSQGTGANQPQHF. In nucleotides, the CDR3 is TGTGCCAGCAGCCAAGGGACAGGCGCCAATCAGCCCCAGCATTTT.

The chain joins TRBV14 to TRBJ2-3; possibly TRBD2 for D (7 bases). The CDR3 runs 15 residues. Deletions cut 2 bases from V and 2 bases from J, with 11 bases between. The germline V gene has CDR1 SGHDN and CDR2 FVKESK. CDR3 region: CASSQRGGPTDTQYF. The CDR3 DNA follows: TGTGCCAGCAGCCAAAGGGGGGGGCCCACAGATACGCAGTATTTT. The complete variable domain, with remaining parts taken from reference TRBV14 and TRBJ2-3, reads EAGVTQFPSHSVIEKGQTVTLRCDPISGHDNLYWYRRVMGKEIKFLLHFVKESKQDESGMPNNRFLAERTGGTYSTLKVQPAELEDSGVYFCASSQRGGPTDTQYFGPGTRLTVL.